Here is one TCR beta chain with its context. The Seattle site enrolled patients during active infection and followed them longitudinally. The data belong to a study of blood T cell repertoires in COVID-19. Background on the study: From T cells, B-cell-depleted T cells, or PBMCs came the material, which was cDNA or gDNA.

In the authors' workflow: Amplification from reference gene primers served as the basis for estimated nucleated cell counts. The repertoire was sequenced with immunoSEQ multiplex PCR; TCRdb's copy has only in-frame clones and lacks some. D and trimming come from the DNA, and the V and J calls and clone size come from that table. Here the sample spans some 180,000 clones, about four fifths being singletons. In germline, CDR1 is SGDLS, CDR2 YYNGEE. The CDR3 is 14 residues long. With 0 bases removed from V and 12 bases from J, the gap between germline ends came to 16 bases. The clonotype was recovered from a woman between 40 and 55 years old with COVID-19, enrolled during active disease. The sequenced material came from peripheral blood. The chain combines TRBV9 with TRBJ2-1; D is possibly TRBD2 (6 bases). CDR3: CASSVAAGLGVQFF. CDR3 DNA sequence: TGTGCCAGCAGCGTAGCTGCGGGGTTGGGGGTGCAGTTCTTC.